The 2 T cell receptor beta chains reported below all come from one sample, sequenced in a study of cytomegalovirus exposure and HLA in healthy donors. 60 Vbeta and 13 Jbeta primers were used in PCR. Libraries were prepared by immunoSEQ multiplex PCR; TCRdb keeps only in-frame clonotypes and omits some of them. The sample carries 130,000 or so clones, about 77% recorded once. The specimen sequenced was PBMCs. These receptors were collected from a female donor in good health and CMV-seronegative.

In this sample, this clone turned up a few times. V and J are TRBV28 and TRBJ2-4; 9 nucleotides align to TRBD2. Germline V gene sequence: CDR1 MDHEN, CDR2 SYDVKM. There are 16 residues in the CDR3. The J segment lost 3 bases and the V segment lost 4 bases, leaving 7 bases of the junction unmatched. CDR3 DNA: TGTGCCAGCAGTTCGCGGGGGGGTGGAGGCAAAAACATTCAGTACTTC. This sequence encodes CASSSRGGGGKNIQYF.

The rearrangement uses TRBV11-3 and TRBJ2-1; 7 bases line up with TRBD2. The CDR3 is 17 amino acids. The germline CDR1 and CDR2 sequences are SGHNT and YENEEA. After removal of 1 base from V and 2 bases from J, the junction contained 8 bases not matched to a gene. CDR3 sequence reads: CASSLGRRETAYNEQFF. The CDR3, as DNA: TGTGCCAGCAGCTTAGGGCGGCGGGAGACCGCCTACAATGAGCAGTTCTTC.